What follows describes a single T cell receptor (beta chain). Its antigen remains unidentified. No much larger clone exists at a distance of one base, and base qualities are not known. Trimming at the junction amounts to 3 bases on V and 2 bases on J, and the germline ends lie 8 bases apart. CDR1 and CDR2, per the germline V gene, are KGHSH and LQKENI. Reading from cysteine to phenylalanine, the CDR3 counts 15 amino acids. The DNA shown is the 45-base CDR3, in frame from base 1. The data are from a study of beta chain features in type 1 diabetes (dated by TCRdb to the late 2010s). With respect to the entire study: Mean age, gender distribution, total cell number and subset yield did not differ between patients and healthy donors. A total of 90 million to 130 million sorted cells were examined across all samples, and a strong correlation was observed between cell number per subset and RNA yield. In the study, recently diagnosed type 1 diabetes patients and matched healthy donors were compared on the TCRB repertoires of their sorted circulating CD4+ T cell subsets. Regulatory and stem cell-like memory subsets were obtained from only 8 patients and roughly eight healthy donors, while naive and central memory subsets were obtained from all 30 or so donors. What the research found in general, with its limitations: Patients with type 1 diabetes made fewer insertions and deleted more nucleotides at VDJ recombination sites, implying thymic rearrangement abnormalities. Naive, central memory and regulatory TCRB repertoires appeared to be more alike among patients than among healthy donors. HLA sub-analyses involved small numbers of individuals, so any influence of HLA type on TCRB rearrangement remained unresolved. Because cDNA was sequenced instead of genomic DNA, highly expressing activated cells could be over-represented, though the groups showed no difference in activation or CD3 levels. In all four CD4+ subsets, TCRB CDR3 length was moderately but significantly shorter in type 1 diabetes patients. PCR may preferentially amplify shorter templates, but because patient and control samples were amplified and corrected together, any resulting skew would affect both groups equally.

Each donor gave one peripheral blood draw, roughly 110 mL on average, collected into heparinised tubes. A BD FACSAria II was used to sort naive, central memory, regulatory and stem cell-like memory CD4+ T cells with a panel that included CD45RO, CCR7, CD25, CD127, CD95 and CD27. All sorted populations exceeded 95% purity. PBMCs were isolated immediately by Lymphoprep density gradient centrifugation and stained directly without culture. So that batch effects would be minimized, each experiment stained and sorted samples in pairs, pairing one healthy donor with one patient. The High Capacity cDNA Reverse Transcription Kit was used to reverse transcribe all of the isolated RNA, meaning that expressed TCRB transcripts were what got sequenced. Naive, central memory and regulatory T cell samples underwent deep immunoSEQ sequencing, averaging around 3.7 million total reads per sample. Sorted cells were lysed in RLT buffer and RNA was extracted with DNase-treated RNeasy Micro or Mini kits, depending on cell number. To prevent cross-contamination, each cell subset was processed individually, whereas patient and healthy donor samples were processed jointly. Using the immunoSEQ multiplex PCR, TCRB sequences were amplified from cDNA into 87-bp fragments spanning the CDR3 region. Amplicons were sequenced on the Illumina HiSeq platform. For the original study's pipeline: Synthetic template baselines were used to correct PCR bias computationally, reads within Hamming distance 2 were collapsed together, and singletons that could not be merged were discarded. Reads were aligned against IMGT to assign V, D and J genes, CDR3 length and insertions or deletions at six rearrangement sites. Within each subset, clonotype counts were normalized to sorted cell number, after which true diversity and Gini coefficients were computed with the tcR R package. The overlap coefficient, calculated on TCRB nucleotide sequences, was used to measure repertoire sharing. Out-of-frame TCRB sequences from naive cells were analyzed to stand in for the pre-selection repertoire. What TCRdb holds here is the immuneACCESS table cut down to in-frame rearrangements. Part of the clones is not present; checked against another copy, under half of the missing clones reflect an unresolved V gene, and the others are unexplained. V, J and clone size are taken as reported in that table, and D and trimming were inferred from the DNA itself. Present in this sample are more than 250,000 clones, roughly 22% of which were seen just once. The ten biggest clones cover 0.028% of the sample.

The V gene is TRBV18 and the J gene is TRBJ2-6; TRBD2 might be the D gene, on 5 matching bases. Material for sequencing was naive CD4+ T cells from blood. The sample's cell subset or site label, decoded: true naive CD4+ T cells. The sequence came from a woman in her 40s with type 1 diabetes. The DNA sequence is given as TGTGCCAGCTCACCTCCCGGGACTGGGGCCAACGTCCTGACTTTC. The translation is CASSPPGTGANVLTF.